The clone carrying this T cell receptor beta chain came up a few times. Antigen: not known. Quantitative molecular-barcoded 5'-RACE generated the TCR beta libraries. One entry per CDR3 protein, called by TCRdb with MiXCR from the 5' RACE reads. The sample records some 200,000 distinct CDR3 sequences, about 6.7% being singletons. This sample is part of a study of CD8 T cells in ankylosing spondylitis. Overall study findings and caveats: Seemingly characteristic of ankylosing spondylitis blood was a TCR beta motif consisting of about 8 highly homologous variants. Significantly higher representation of disease-linked clones was reported for matched ankylosing spondylitis synovial fluid. Disease-linked clones had a CD8+ phenotype and relatively low frequency in peripheral blood. Previously reported in reactive arthritis synovial fluid and blood were some of the motif variants.

J lost 5 bases, V lost 5 bases, and 2 bases had no gene match. Germline CDR1 and CDR2: MNHEY and SVGEGT. There are 12 residues in the CDR3. The TCR comes from a male donor with ankylosing spondylitis. Sequences were obtained from blood, either unsorted or a sorted T cell fraction (not recorded which). The rearrangement uses TRBV6-2 or TRBV6-3 and TRBJ2-7; 8 nucleotides agree with TRBD2. The DNA for the CDR3 is TGTGCCAGCAGTAGCGGGAGCGACGAGCAGTACTTC. Translating gives CASSSGSDEQYF.